The clone carrying this T cell receptor (beta chain) showed up just a few times. The data stem from a study of cytotoxic CD8 clonotypes in ibrutinib-treated CLL. Looking at the study overall: Partial response occurred in some 25 patients and complete response in 2; at median approximately 68 months, 14 remained remitted and about 12 progressed. Mean yields were around 250,000 productive templates and 90,000 to 95,000 productive rearrangements per sample. Response samples were obtained once patients had received a median around 12 months of treatment, range 6 to 36.

V lost 4 bases to trimming and J lost 0 bases; unmatched junction nucleotides: 8. The CDR3 is made up of 16 amino acids. The germline V gene has CDR1 SGDLS and CDR2 YYNGEE. Libraries were prepared by immunoSEQ multiplex PCR; TCRdb keeps only in-frame clonotypes and omits some of them. This sample has around 200,000 clones; 65% to 80% occur once, and the top ten carry about 6.4%. The chain uses TRBV9 and TRBJ2-3; TRBD2 agrees at 7 bases. The source was PBMCs, collected after 12 months of ibrutinib treatment. The TCR originated in a human donor with chronic lymphocytic leukemia. CDR3 sequence (DNA): TGTGCCAGCAGCCCCCTGAGAGCGGGGAGCACAGATACGCAGTATTTT. Amino acids: CASSPLRAGSTDTQYF. The full variable domain, its missing parts supplied by reference TRBV9 and TRBJ2-3, is DSGVTQTPKHLITATGQRVTLRCSPRSGDLSVYWYQQSLDQGLQFLIQYYNGEERAKGNILERFSAQQFPDLHSELNLSSLELGDSALYFCASSPLRAGSTDTQYFGPGTRLTVL.